Below are 20 T cell receptor beta chains sequenced from a single sample in a study of blood T cell repertoires in COVID-19. This table comes from immunoSEQ multiplex PCR, and its TCRdb copy is limited to in-frame clones, with some not included. The table includes 360,000 or so clones, about 88% detected once. The sequenced sample consisted of PBMCs or T cells enriched from blood (not recorded which). These receptors were obtained from a woman aged 25-40 years who had recovered from COVID-19.

CDR3: CASSFQGGYGYTF. In DNA form, the CDR3 reads TGTGCCAGCAGTTTTCAGGGGGGCTATGGCTACACCTTC. The V call is TRBV12-3 or TRBV12-4, the J call TRBJ1-2; TRBD1 aligns across 7 bases. V dropped 3 bases and J dropped 4; count of bases not matched to a gene: 2. The CDR3 has 13 residues.

DNA of the CDR3: TGTGCCAGCAGCTCAGGTGGGCAGTCGAACTATGGCTACACCTTC. It specifies CASSSGGQSNYGYTF. The V and J genes are TRBV5-4 and TRBJ1-2; no reliable D call. This CDR3 comprises 15 residues. With 3 bases removed from V and 2 bases from J, the gap between germline ends came to 14 bases. Germline V gene lookup returns CDR1 SGHNT and CDR2 YYREEE (reference sequence).

V usage is TRBV27 and J usage is TRBJ1-2, with 9 bases that match TRBD1. Germline loops: CDR1 MNHEY, CDR2 SMNVEV (reference sequence). This CDR3 is built from 14 residues. Trimming removed 4 bases from V and 4 bases from J; junction bases left unmatched: 4. CDR3 in DNA: TGTGCCAGCAGTTCCATGACAGGGGGCTATGGCTACACCTTC. It codes for CASSSMTGGYGYTF.

The genes are TRBV5-1 and TRBJ2-7; 10 nucleotides align to TRBD1. CDR1 and CDR2 (germline): SGHRS, YFSETQ. This CDR3 has 15 amino acids. With 2 bases clipped from V and 5 bases from J, the junction kept 7 bases outside the gene matches. The CDR3 is CASSLTGTGVDEQYF. The CDR3 region has the DNA TGCGCCAGCAGCTTAACCGGGACAGGGGTCGACGAGCAGTACTTC. Full variable domain (rest looked up from reference TRBV5-1 and TRBJ2-7): KAGVTQTPRYLIKTRGQQVTLSCSPISGHRSVSWYQQTPGQGLQFLFEYFSETQRNKGNFPGRFSGRQFSNSRSEMNVSTLELGDSALYLCASSLTGTGVDEQYFGPGTRLTVT.

On this clone itself: The identical CDR3 is also encoded by other nucleotide sequences in the sample. The V gene is TRBV3-1 (or the pseudogene TRBV3-2), the J gene TRBJ2-7; D not resolved. V was clipped by 3 bases and J by 3 bases, with 3 bases between them. Per the germline V gene, CDR1 is LGHDT and CDR2 is YNNKEL (reference sequence). This CDR3 has 11 residues. The CDR3 reads CASSHGYEQYF. CDR3 coding DNA: TGTGCCAGCAGCCACGGCTACGAGCAGTACTTC.

This clone appeared once. The chain carries TRBV12-3 or TRBV12-4 and TRBJ2-1; tentatively, D is TRBD2 (6 bases). V dropped 6 bases and J dropped 4 bases, with 10 bases sitting between them. This CDR3 spans 13 amino acids. CDR3 amino acids: CASSRDWYNEQFF. As DNA, the CDR3 is TGTGCCAGCAGCCGGGACTGGTACAATGAGCAGTTCTTC.

The chain carries TRBV7-2 and TRBJ2-7; 7 bases align to TRBD1. Trimming removed 4 bases from V and 4 bases from J; junction bases left unmatched: 10. CDR1 and CDR2 (germline): SGHTA, FQGNSA. The length of the CDR3 is 15 residues. The CDR3 region has the DNA TGTGCCAGCAGCTCCGGTGGGACAGAAGTTTACGAGCAGTACTTC. This encodes CASSSGGTEVYEQYF.

The chain employs TRBV2 and TRBJ1-4, with D unclear. V lost 7 bases, J lost 3 bases, and 12 bases lay in between. CDR1 and CDR2 from the germline V gene are SNHLY and FYNNEI. The CDR3 spans 14 residues. CDR3 bases: TGTGCCAGCAAAGACACGGCTTCTAATGAAAAACTGTTTTTT. Residues: CASKDTASNEKLFF.

The V and J genes are TRBV4-1 and TRBJ1-1, with D tentatively TRBD1 (6 bases). This CDR3 region has 16 residues. The germline CDR1 and CDR2 sequences are MGHRA and YSYEKL. Trimming cost V 0 bases and J 3 bases, with 14 bases left between them. DNA of the CDR3: TGCGCCAGCAGCCAAGACAGGGGTAGAGAGGACACTGAAGCTTTCTTT. It codes for CASSQDRGREDTEAFF.

This rearrangement joins TRBV7-9 to TRBJ2-5; D is perhaps TRBD1 (6 bases). Per germline, CDR1 SEHNR and CDR2 FQNEAQ (reference sequence). With 1 base removed from V and 5 bases from J, the gap between germline ends came to 17 bases. The CDR3 has 16 amino acids. CDR3 nucleotides: TGTGCCAGCAGCTTAGGCCCCTGGGGGCCCGAGGAGACCCAGTACTTC. Protein product: CASSLGPWGPEETQYF.

The chain uses TRBV4-2 and TRBJ2-3; TRBD2 agrees at 7 bases. The CDR3 loop spans 17 amino acids. From germline, CDR1 is LGHNA and CDR2 YNFKEQ. V lost 0 bases to trimming and J lost 8 bases; unmatched junction nucleotides: 14. CDR3 protein: CASSQDPGLPGGGTQYF. The DNA for the CDR3 is TGTGCCAGCAGCCAAGATCCGGGACTACCCGGCGGAGGTACGCAGTATTTT.

This clone was recorded only once. This rearrangement joins TRBV15 to TRBJ2-5, with D maybe TRBD1 (5 bases). This CDR3 is 14 amino acids long. V lost 1 base and J lost 1, with 7 bases in between. Germline CDR1 reads LNHNV; CDR2 reads YYDKDF (reference sequence). The CDR3 coding sequence is TGTGCCACCAGCAGAGGACAGTCCCAAGAGACCCAGTACTTC. Residues: CATSRGQSQETQYF. The full variable domain, in which reference TRBV15 and TRBJ2-5 provide the parts outside the CDR3, is DAMVIQNPRYQVTQFGKPVTLSCSQTLNHNVMYWYQQKSSQAPKLLFHYYDKDFNNEADTPDNFQSRRPNTSFCFLDIRSPGLGDTAMYLCATSRGQSQETQYFGPGTRLLVL.

The J gene is TRBJ1-1, the V gene TRBV28; the D is unclear. Germline V gene data show CDR1 as MDHEN and CDR2 as SYDVKM. V was shortened by 1 base and J by 0 bases, with 12 bases between the two germline ends. This CDR3 is 16 amino acids long. CDR3 nucleotides: TGTGCCAGCAGTTTATTCGAGGGCCGATTGAACACTGAAGCTTTCTTT. This sequence encodes CASSLFEGRLNTEAFF.

V is TRBV10-1 and J is TRBJ2-5; 12 positions agree with TRBD2. CDR1 WNHNN and CDR2 SYGVQD come from the germline V gene (reference sequence). The CDR3 consists of 16 residues. The V gene end was trimmed by 4 bases and the J gene end by 5 bases; junction bases not matched to a gene: 8. The CDR3 sequence is CASSGASGRAGETQYF. The DNA for the CDR3 is TGCGCCAGCAGTGGGGCTAGCGGGAGGGCCGGGGAGACCCAGTACTTC.

In DNA form, the CDR3 reads TGTGCCAGCAGGGGACAGGGACTTAATGAAAAACTGTTTTTT. It is translated as CASRGQGLNEKLFF. The gene calls are TRBV2 and TRBJ1-4, with 9 bases lining up with TRBD1. This CDR3 has 14 amino acids. The junction had 3 bases not matched to a gene; V was cut back by 6 bases and J by 4 bases. Per the germline V gene, CDR1 is SNHLY and CDR2 is FYNNEI.

The rearrangement uses TRBV30 and TRBJ1-3; D is ambiguous. The germline V gene encodes CDR1 GTSNPN and CDR2 SVGIG (reference sequence). The CDR3 runs to 14 residues. Trimming stripped 5 bases from V and 2 bases from J, with 13 bases between. The CDR3 coding sequence is TGTGCCTGGGGGGTGGGGAGCCCTGGAAACACCATATATTTT. The encoded protein is CAWGVGSPGNTIYF.

The chain carries TRBV2 and TRBJ2-1; D may be TRBD2 (6 bases). Germline V gives CDR1 SNHLY, CDR2 FYNNEI. The CDR3 is 15 amino acids. Deletions cut 2 bases from V and 0 bases from J, with 8 bases between. In DNA form, the CDR3 reads TGTGCCAGCAGTGAAAGCGGGCCCTCCTACAATGAGCAGTTCTTC. It specifies CASSESGPSYNEQFF.

The chain joins TRBV9 to TRBJ1-2, with D perhaps matching TRBD1 (5 bases). The germline V gene encodes CDR1 SGDLS and CDR2 YYNGEE. Trimming stripped 0 bases from V and 3 bases from J, with 9 bases between. The CDR3 runs to 14 residues. This CDR3 is CASSVGGAHYGYTF. The CDR3, as DNA: TGTGCCAGCAGCGTAGGTGGGGCCCACTATGGCTACACCTTC. Full variable domain (outside the CDR3, taken from reference TRBV9 and TRBJ1-2): DSGVTQTPKHLITATGQRVTLRCSPRSGDLSVYWYQQSLDQGLQFLIQYYNGEERAKGNILERFSAQQFPDLHSELNLSSLELGDSALYFCASSVGGAHYGYTFGSGTRLTVV.

The CDR3 protein is CASSSSGQGPYEQYF. In DNA, the CDR3 is TGTGCCAGTAGCTCCTCCGGACAGGGCCCGTACGAGCAGTACTTC. V is TRBV19 and J is TRBJ2-7; 8 bases are a match to TRBD1. Germline V gene sequence: CDR1 LNHDA, CDR2 SQIVND (reference sequence). The junction had 11 bases not matched to a gene; V was cut back by 6 bases and J by 4 bases. The CDR3 is 15 amino acids.

V gene TRBV19 combines with J gene TRBJ1-5, with 7 bases aligning to TRBD1. Germline V gene lookup returns CDR1 LNHDA and CDR2 SQIVND (reference sequence). The CDR3 covers 13 residues. With V trimmed by 6 bases and J by 5 bases, 4 bases remained unmatched. DNA for the CDR3: TGTGCCAGTAGCGACAGGGTGCATCAGCCCCAGCATTTT. Translating gives CASSDRVHQPQHF.